This entry describes one T cell receptor beta chain. This clone was counted between two and nine times. No cognate antigen has been identified for it. Base qualities are not recorded, but no much larger clone differs from it by a single base. The data were obtained in a study of beta chain features in type 1 diabetes (dated by TCRdb to 2016 to 2019). Broadly, across the study: Mean age, gender distribution, total cell number and subset yield did not differ between patients and healthy donors. A total of roughly 100 million sorted cells were examined across all samples, and RNA yield correlated strongly with the number of cells per subset. In the study, recently diagnosed type 1 diabetes patients and matched healthy donors were compared on the TCRB repertoires of their sorted circulating CD4+ T cell subsets. Naive and central memory subsets were obtained from all 30 or so donors, but regulatory and stem cell-like memory subsets were isolated from only 8 patients and roughly 8 healthy donors. Summary of the overall study and its limitations: Naive, central memory and regulatory TCRB repertoires appeared more similar among patients than among healthy donors. In all four CD4+ subsets, TCRB CDR3 length was moderately but significantly shorter in type 1 diabetes patients. Patients with type 1 diabetes made fewer insertions and deleted more nucleotides at VDJ recombination sites, implying thymic rearrangement abnormalities. Because the HLA sub-analyses included only small numbers of individuals, any influence of HLA type on TCRB rearrangement was left unresolved. PCR might favor shorter templates, but patient and control samples were amplified and corrected together, so any skew would affect both groups equally. Because cDNA was sequenced instead of genomic DNA, activated cells with high expression could be over-represented, although the groups did not differ in activation or CD3 levels.

From each donor, a single peripheral blood sample of 95 to 150 mL on average was drawn into heparinised tubes. A BD FACSAria II and a panel including CD45RO, CCR7, CD25, CD127, CD95 and CD27 were used to sort naive, central memory, regulatory and stem cell-like memory CD4+ T cells. Every sorted population had a purity above 95%. PBMCs were isolated immediately by Lymphoprep density gradient centrifugation and stained directly without culture. Samples were stained and sorted in pairs, with one healthy donor and one patient per experiment, so that batch effects were minimized. The entire isolated RNA was reverse transcribed using the High Capacity cDNA Reverse Transcription Kit, and thus expressed TCRB transcripts were sequenced. Deep immunoSEQ sequencing was performed on naive, central memory and regulatory T cell samples, with an average of around 3.5 million total reads per sample. Sorted cells were lysed in RLT buffer and RNA was extracted with DNase-treated RNeasy Micro or Mini kits, depending on cell number. Each cell subset was processed separately to prevent cross-contamination, with patient and healthy donor samples processed together. The immunoSEQ multiplex PCR was used to amplify TCRB sequences from cDNA, yielding 87-bp fragments that span the CDR3 region. The amplicons were sequenced using the Illumina HiSeq platform. In the source study's methods: PCR bias was corrected computationally using synthetic template baselines, and reads within Hamming distance 2 were collapsed, with unmergeable singletons discarded. Reads were aligned against IMGT to assign V, D and J genes, CDR3 length and insertions or deletions at six rearrangement sites. Within each subset, clonotype counts were normalized to sorted cell number, after which true diversity and Gini coefficients were computed with the tcR R package. Repertoire sharing was quantified using the overlap coefficient calculated on TCRB nucleotide sequences. Out-of-frame TCRB sequences from naive cells were analyzed as a proxy for the pre-selection repertoire. TCRdb retrieved this table from immuneACCESS and kept in-frame rearrangements only. Not all clones are present; in checked studies, unresolved V genes account for under half, and no reason is known for the remainder. For V, J and clone size, that table is used; D and trimming come from the DNA. The sample profile shows 600,000 to 750,000 clones; around 12% of them were found once. Jointly, the top ten make up around 0.12% of the sample.

Sequencing was performed on naive CD4+ T cells from blood. In light of the paper, this sample's cell subset or site label describes: true naive CD4+ T cells. This clonotype was obtained from a man aged 25 to 45 with type 1 diabetes.

The CDR3: CASSQVFRGKNEQFF. The DNA sequence is given as TGCGCCAGCAGCCAAGTATTTCGGGGGAAGAATGAGCAGTTCTTC. The rearrangement joined TRBV4-3 to TRBJ2-1; tentative D gene TRBD2, with 6 bases matching. Counted from cysteine to phenylalanine, this CDR3 has 15 amino acids. The kept DNA is CDR3 alone, 45 bases in frame from the first base. The germline ends are 14 bases apart after V is trimmed by 1 base and J by 7 bases. Per the germline V gene, LGHNA is the CDR1 and YSLEER is the CDR2.